This T cell receptor (beta chain) was recorded in a study of blood T cell repertoires in COVID-19 (dated by TCRdb to about 2020). With regard to the full study: The collaborator samples originated in the United States, Italy and Spain and spanned the acute and convalescent phases of COVID-19. The prospective study material was composed of cDNA or gDNA derived from T cells, B-cell-depleted T cells, or PBMCs. Deeply sampled blood TCRbeta repertoires from subjects exposed to, actively infected with, or recovered from COVID-19 were included in the dataset. The repertoires were released in a freely available public database intended as a resource for research on the immune response to SARS-CoV-2. The samples were drawn from two sources: the first 160 participants of the ongoing ImmuneRACE study, and 1,200 or so subjects contributed by 6 global collaborators. Nearly every sample came with metadata listing a de-identified subject ID, COVID-19 status, age in years and sex. Where available, HLA class I and class II types were obtained from metadata supplied by the sample provider rather than from assay-based typing. What the authors observed across the whole study: The quantity of clinical and demographic metadata differed by source and by participant and was supplied without curation.

TCRbeta CDR3 regions were amplified from genomic DNA using the immunoSEQ Assay, a bias-controlled multiplex PCR. In the authors' own workflow: Nucleated cell counts per sample were estimated from amplification of reference gene primers within the assay. To quantify the absolute abundance of each unique TCRbeta CDR3 rearrangement, sequence reads were collapsed and filtered. Productive Simpson clonality was computed per sample as the square root of Simpson's diversity index over productive rearrangements. TCRdb mirrors the immuneACCESS table, restricted to in-frame sequences. Some clones are absent from its copies; in checked studies, under half trace to an unresolved V gene, and the reason for the others is unknown. D and trimming come from the DNA, and the V and J calls and clone size come from that table. This sample is represented by under 150,000 clones; roughly 80% of them were singletons. The ten largest account for about 2.6% of the sample.

This clone showed up just once. Its target antigen remains unknown. No clone much larger than this one lies a single base away; base qualities are absent. Enrolling through a virtual design, the prospective study's participants ranged in age from roughly 18 to 89 years and lived across about two dozen United States geographic areas. To assign participants to cohorts, the prospective study relied on clinical history that participants themselves reported in a screening survey and a study questionnaire. Each participant in the prospective study had whole blood, serum and a nasopharyngeal or oropharyngeal swab collected by mobile phlebotomists. Over a roughly two-month period, participants in the prospective study had the option of providing additional blood draws and questionnaires. Prospective study blood samples were shipped either frozen or at room temperature before DNA extraction. From the cysteine up to the phenylalanine, the CDR3 has a length of 17 residues. The CDR3 DNA has 51 bases and is translated from base 1. CDR1 SGHNT and CDR2 YYREEE were looked up in the germline V gene (reference sequence). V is trimmed back by 4 bases and J by 3 bases, and the junction contains 6 bases that no gene match accounts for.

The sample comprised PBMCs or T cells enriched from blood (not recorded which). The rearrangement joined TRBV5-4 to TRBJ2-3, with TRBD2 identical over 15 junction bases. This TCR was recovered from a middle-aged man with acute COVID-19. The CDR3 protein sequence reads: CASSVGLAGGLTDTQYF. The bases read TGTGCCAGCAGCGTTGGACTAGCGGGGGGGTTAACAGATACGCAGTATTTT.